The sequence of this T cell receptor (beta chain) was determined in a study of T cell responses to AZD1222 COVID-19 vaccine. Study outcomes and limitations: Repertoire sampling was restricted to post-peak T cell response timepoints. With dominance at 160-218 and 743-854, vaccine-associated CD4 TCRs spanned spike. Donors skewed white British and female; clonal diversity was possibly underestimated.

V lost 10 bases and J lost 8; bases outside the gene matches: 5. Germline CDR1 is MNHEY and CDR2 is SVGAGI. This CDR3 has 12 amino acids. In its sample, this clone was seen a few times. Its antigen is as yet unknown. Some clones are missing from TCRdb's copy, which holds only in-frame ones; the method was immunoSEQ multiplex PCR. The repertoire holds 200,000 to 250,000 clones, with more than 85% as singletons. The sample here was peripheral blood, taken on day 0 of MenACWY control vaccination. This receptor was taken from an adult in good health. The J gene is TRBJ1-6, the V gene TRBV6-5; 7 nucleotides align to TRBD1. The CDR3 region has the DNA TGTGCCACGGGACAGTTATATTCACCCCTCCACTTT. Translation: CATGQLYSPLHF.